These T cell receptor beta chains were read from a single sample in a study of T-cell reconstitution after alpha-beta-depleted transplantation in children. TCRdb reprocessed the PCR reads with MiXCR, giving one entry per CDR3 protein. In the table there are about 97,000 distinct CDR3 sequences, 7% to 8% of which are singletons. The sequenced sample was PBMCs, obtained before TCRalphabeta/CD19-depleted stem cell transplant. The receptors were sampled from a boy aged 2 to 10 with acute lymphoblastic leukemia, due to receive a stem cell transplant. CDR3s include the opening cysteine and the closing phenylalanine or tryptophan. Each record gives: CDR3 length, J gene, D gene, V gene, clone size, CDR3 protein, CDR3 DNA. The D gene is left open where the match is weak. Where a row states a size, it is once, few, many or the class of an expanded clone; other rows omit it.

12 TRBJ2-5 . TRBV7-2 . CASTPGSETQYF TGTGCCAGCACCCCGGGGTCCGAGACCCAGTACTTC
16 TRBJ2-1 . TRBV7-6 . CASSLERWGAYNEQFF TGTGCCAGCAGCTTAGAGCGGTGGGGGGCCTACAATGAGCAGTTCTTC
14 TRBJ2-7 . TRBV5-5 few CASSLGSSPYEQYF TGTGCCAGCAGCTTGGGCAGCAGTCCCTACGAGCAGTACTTC
14 TRBJ1-1 TRBD1 TRBV2 many CASTPSTGPTEAFF TGTGCCAGCACACCCTCGACAGGGCCCACTGAAGCTTTCTTT
14 TRBJ2-2 TRBD2 TRBV12-3/TRBV12-4 many CASSAGTMTGELFF TGTGCCAGCAGTGCCGGGACTATGACCGGGGAGCTGTTTTTT
13 TRBJ2-5 . TRBV12-5 few CASGLRGGETQYF TGTGCTAGTGGTTTGAGGGGTGGGGAGACCCAGTACTTC
17 TRBJ1-4 TRBD1 TRBV10-3 few CAIRAGQGVLANEKLFF TGTGCCATCAGGGCCGGACAGGGCGTCTTGGCTAATGAAAAACTGTTTTTT
14 TRBJ2-7 . TRBV28 many CASSLAGRFYEQYF TGTGCCAGCAGTTTGGCGGGCAGGTTTTACGAGCAGTACTTC
15 TRBJ2-1 TRBD2 TRBV25-1 many CASLSGGISYNEQFF TGTGCCAGCCTTAGCGGGGGGATCTCCTACAATGAGCAGTTCTTC
15 TRBJ2-3 TRBD2 TRBV6-2/TRBV6-3 . CASSFSGLGADTQYF TGTGCCAGCAGTTTCTCCGGACTAGGTGCAGATACGCAGTATTTT